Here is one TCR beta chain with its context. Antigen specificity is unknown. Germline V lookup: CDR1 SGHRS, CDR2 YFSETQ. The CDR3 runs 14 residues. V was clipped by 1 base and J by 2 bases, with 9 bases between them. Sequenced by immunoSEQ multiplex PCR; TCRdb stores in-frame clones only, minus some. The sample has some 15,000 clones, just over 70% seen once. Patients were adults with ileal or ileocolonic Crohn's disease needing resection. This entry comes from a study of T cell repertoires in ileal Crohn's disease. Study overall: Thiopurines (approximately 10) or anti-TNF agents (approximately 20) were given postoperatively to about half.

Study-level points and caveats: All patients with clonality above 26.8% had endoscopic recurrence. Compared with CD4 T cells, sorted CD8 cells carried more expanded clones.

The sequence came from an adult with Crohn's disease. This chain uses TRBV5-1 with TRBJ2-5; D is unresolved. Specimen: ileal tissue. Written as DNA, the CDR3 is TGCGCCAGCAGCTTGCCGAGGCAGCAAGAGACCCAGTACTTC. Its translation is CASSLPRQQETQYF.